The 23 T cell receptor beta chains below were found in one sample sequenced in a study of blood T cell repertoires in COVID-19. This table comes from immunoSEQ multiplex PCR, and its TCRdb copy is limited to in-frame clones, with some not included. This sample carries approximately 97,000 clones, around 80% of them seen once, and the ten largest clones take 9.8%. Input material: peripheral blood. Receptors originate from a man in his 60s with active or convalescent COVID-19.

The V gene is TRBV14, the J gene TRBJ2-2, with D uncertain. The CDR3 covers 16 residues. Trimming took off 4 bases at V and 4 bases at J, with 16 bases between the two ends. The germline V gene has CDR1 SGHDN and CDR2 FVKESK. The CDR3 protein is CASSRSGRSFTGELFF. The CDR3 bases are TGTGCCAGCAGCCGAAGTGGCAGGTCTTTCACCGGGGAGCTGTTTTTT.

The chain joins TRBV24-1 to TRBJ2-2; D not certain. The CDR3 extends over 12 amino acids. Trimming took off 6 bases at V and 6 bases at J, with 7 bases between the two ends. Germline lookup yields CDR1 KGHDR and CDR2 SFDVKD. The CDR3 bases are TGTGCCACCAGTTCAGGTCCCGGGGAGCTGTTTTTT. Translating it yields CATSSGPGELFF.

V is TRBV7-2 and J is TRBJ2-1, with a tentative D call TRBD1 (5 bases). The length of the CDR3 is 14 residues. V was pared by 5 bases and J by 6 bases, with 14 bases between. Germline lookup yields CDR1 SGHTA and CDR2 FQGNSA. The CDR3 DNA sequence: TGTGCCAGCAGCAAGACGACAGTATCCAATGAGCAGTTCTTC. As protein: CASSKTTVSNEQFF.

In this sample, this clone turned up once. The CDR3 DNA sequence: TGTGCCAGCAGCTTGGACAGGGAGTTTCAGCCCCAGCATTTT. It is translated as CASSLDREFQPQHF. V and J are TRBV7-9 and TRBJ1-5; 8 bases are shared with TRBD1. From germline, CDR1 is SEHNR and CDR2 FQNEAQ (reference sequence). V was pared by 3 bases and J by 6 bases, with 4 bases of the junction left unmatched. The CDR3 has 14 residues.

A word on this clone: The germline gene is not matched at one end of the junction; a read error may be the cause. The chain employs TRBV28 and TRBJ2-1; possible D gene TRBD2, 5 bases. Germline loops: CDR1 MDHEN, CDR2 SYDVKM. The CDR3 totals 11 residues. The CDR3 sequence: CASSRTWEPFF. The CDR3 DNA sequence: TGTGCCAGCAGTCGGACCTGGGAGCCGTTCTTC.

This clone has more than one count but fewer than ten. The sample holds other DNA sequences that translate to the same CDR3. The chain recombines TRBV28 with TRBJ2-1, with TRBD2 matching 11 bases. Germline trimming cut 4 bases from V and 3 bases from J; bases unmatched to any gene: 2. CDR1 MDHEN and CDR2 SYDVKM come from the germline V gene. The CDR3 consists of 15 residues. CDR3: CASSWGTSGYNEQFF. CDR3 in DNA: TGTGCCAGCAGTTGGGGGACTAGCGGCTACAATGAGCAGTTCTTC.

The chain links TRBV5-6 to TRBJ2-3; TRBD2 aligns across 9 bases. This CDR3 has 17 residues. The J segment lost 1 base and the V segment lost 5 bases, leaving 11 bases of the junction unmatched. Germline values: CDR1 SGHDT, CDR2 YYEEEE. The CDR3 loop reads CASSPLSGRGGTDTQYF. As DNA, the CDR3 is TGTGCCAGCAGTCCCCTTAGCGGGAGAGGGGGCACAGATACGCAGTATTTT.

CDR3 in amino acids: CASAGTGETEAFF. CDR3 in DNA: TGTGCTAGTGCCGGGACAGGGGAGACTGAAGCTTTCTTT. V gene TRBV12-5 combines with J gene TRBJ1-1, with 10 positions matching TRBD1. Germline CDR1 reads LGHNT; CDR2 reads FRNRAP. V trimming: 7 bases; J trimming: 5 bases; junction bases outside the gene matches: 4. The CDR3 length is 13 residues.

This clone was found a few times. The chain uses TRBV7-2 and TRBJ2-7, with TRBD2 identical over 8 bases. After removal of 5 bases from V and 6 bases from J, the junction contained 6 bases not matched to a gene. The CDR3 spans 13 residues. Per germline, CDR1 SGHTA and CDR2 FQGNSA. CDR3 bases: TGTGCCAGCAGCCTATCGGGAGGGCTCGAGCAGTACGTC. Translated: CASSLSGGLEQYV.

This clone has only a few counts. The gene calls are TRBV19 and TRBJ1-2, with 7 bases identical to TRBD1. The V and J ends lost 6 bases and 5 bases, in that order; junction bases with no gene match: 12. The CDR3 totals 15 residues. Germline assignment: CDR1 LNHDA and CDR2 SQIVND (reference sequence). The CDR3 loop reads CASRARGARGYGYTF. The CDR3, as DNA: TGTGCCAGTAGGGCCAGGGGGGCGCGAGGATATGGCTACACCTTC.

V gene TRBV15 combines with J gene TRBJ2-7, with D possibly being TRBD1 (5 bases). The length of the CDR3 is 11 residues. CDR1 and CDR2 from the germline V gene are LNHNV and YYDKDF (reference sequence). V was clipped by 4 bases and J by 5 bases, with 6 bases between them. CDR3: CATSIGDEQYF. DNA of the CDR3: TGTGCCACCAGCATAGGGGACGAGCAGTACTTC.

Only a few counts were recorded for this clone. The chain links TRBV5-1 to TRBJ2-1, with 10 bases matching TRBD2. CDR1 is SGHRS, CDR2 YFSETQ, per germline. CDR3 length equals 14 residues. With 7 bases clipped from V and 6 bases from J, the junction kept 7 bases outside the gene matches. The CDR3 nucleotides are TGCGCCAGCTTCGGACTAGCGGCCCCCAATGAGCAGTTCTTC. This gives the protein CASFGLAAPNEQFF.

The count of this clone is one. This chain connects TRBV6-5 to TRBJ2-1; D possibly corresponds to TRBD1 (7 bases). The germline CDR1 and CDR2 sequences are MNHEY and SVGAGI. Trimming shortened V by 2 bases and J by 6 bases, and 17 bases separated the two germline ends. The CDR3 length is 16 residues. The CDR3 coding sequence is TGTGCCAGCAGTTACACGACAGGGACTTTAGGCAATGAGCAGTTCTTC. Its translation is CASSYTTGTLGNEQFF.

The chain joins TRBV24-1 to TRBJ2-2, with D possibly TRBD2 on 5 matching bases. The CDR3 spans 14 residues. V lost 8 bases to trimming and J lost 0 bases, with 9 bases between them. Germline values: CDR1 KGHDR, CDR2 SFDVKD. The CDR3 loop is CATTGEPNTGELFF. The CDR3 nucleotides are TGTGCCACCACCGGGGAGCCGAACACCGGGGAGCTGTTTTTT.

The chain has TRBV3-1 (or the pseudogene TRBV3-2) and TRBJ2-3, with D uncertain. The CDR3 has 14 amino acids. In germline, CDR1 is LGHDT, CDR2 YNNKEL (reference sequence). Trimming cost V 0 bases and J 3 bases, with 7 bases left between them. CDR3 sequence (DNA): TGTGCCAGCAGCCAAGATCAGAGGACAGATACGCAGTATTTT. Amino acids: CASSQDQRTDTQYF.

The CDR3 coding sequence is TGTGCCAGCAGCCCCGGACAGGGGCCGCTTTACGAGCAGTACGTC. Translated: CASSPGQGPLYEQYV. The V gene is TRBV7-2, the J gene TRBJ2-7, with TRBD1 matching 9 bases. This CDR3 comprises 15 residues. V shed 5 bases and J 4 bases; nucleotides not matched to a gene: 9. Germline lookup yields CDR1 SGHTA and CDR2 FQGNSA.

The rearrangement joins TRBV28 to TRBJ2-1, with 7 bases fitting TRBD1. The CDR3 has 15 amino acids. The germline V gene encodes CDR1 MDHEN and CDR2 SYDVKM. V shed 3 bases, J shed 5 bases, and the junction held 7 bases outside the gene matches. In DNA, the CDR3 is TGTGCCAGCAGTTTTGAGGGGACAGACAACAATGAGCAGTTCTTC. Protein sequence: CASSFEGTDNNEQFF. Supplemented by reference TRBV28 and TRBJ2-1, the full variable domain reads DVKVTQSSRYLVKRTGEKVFLECVQDMDHENMFWYRQDPGLGLRLIYFSYDVKMKEKGDIPEGYSVSREKKERFSLILESASTNQTSMYLCASSFEGTDNNEQFFGPGTRLTVL.

J is TRBJ1-3 and V is TRBV18; D remains unclear. V was pared by 5 bases and J by 0 bases, with 8 bases between. Germline CDR1 and CDR2: KGHSH and LQKENI. The CDR3 covers 14 residues. The DNA for the CDR3 is TGTGCCAGCTCATCGGTGGTCTCTGGAAACACCATATATTTT. Amino acid sequence: CASSSVVSGNTIYF.

The chain employs TRBV5-6 and TRBJ2-2; D ambiguous. From germline, CDR1 is SGHDT and CDR2 YYEEEE. The V and J ends lost 1 base and 2 bases respectively, with 12 bases between them. The CDR3 totals 16 residues. The CDR3 bases are TGTGCCAGCAGCTTGACCCCCTGGGCCAACACCGGGGAGCTGTTTTTT. This sequence encodes CASSLTPWANTGELFF.

This clone was picked up one time. V and J are TRBV19 and TRBJ1-6; 7 bases align to TRBD1. CDR3 length equals 14 residues. V shed 9 bases, J shed 4 bases, and the junction held 6 bases outside the gene matches. Germline CDR1 LNHDA, CDR2 SQIVND (reference sequence). DNA of the CDR3: TGTGCCAGCAAGACAGGGTGGTATAATTCACCCCTCCACTTT. Amino acids: CASKTGWYNSPLHF.

The chain joins TRBV27 to TRBJ1-1; D uncertain. The ends were cut back, 0 bases at V and 1 base at J, with 6 bases in the middle. The CDR3 is 14 residues long. The V gene's germline CDR1 is MNHEY and CDR2 SMNVEV (reference sequence). The CDR3 region has the DNA TGTGCCAGCAGTTTATCGAGGAAGAACACTGAAGCTTTCTTT. Amino acids: CASSLSRKNTEAFF.

The chain links TRBV21-1 to TRBJ2-4; TRBD1, as called in the table, went unchecked against the DNA. TRBV21-1 is listed as a pseudogene. The length of the CDR3 is 15 residues. CDR3 region: CASSIHRGRVHSGVF. The CDR3 DNA is TGTGCCAGCAGCATTCACAGGGGGCGAGTACATTCAGGGGTATTC.

The CDR3 DNA is TGTGCCTGGAGTGTATTTCCGGACAAGGCTGAAGCTTTCTTT. It specifies CAWSVFPDKAEAFF. The rearrangement uses TRBV30 and TRBJ1-1; weak D call: TRBD1 (5 bases). CDR3 length equals 14 residues. Germline values: CDR1 GTSNPN, CDR2 SVGIG (reference sequence). V was cut by 0 bases and J by 6 bases, with 14 bases left in between. Based on the CDR3 plus reference TRBV30 and TRBJ1-1, the full variable domain is SQTIHQWPATLVQPVGSPLSLECTVEGTSNPNLYWYRQAAGRGLQLLFYSVGIGQISSEVPQNLSASRPQDRQFILSSKKLLLSDSGFYLCAWSVFPDKAEAFFGQGTRLTVV.